The 8 T cell receptor beta chains below were found in one sample sequenced in a study of T-cell memory formation after mild COVID-19. TCRdb called the 5' RACE reads again in MiXCR, with one record for every CDR3 protein. The sample lists roughly 370,000 distinct CDR3 sequences, 16% seen once, with 20% to 25% in the top ten. Sequenced material: PBMCs or a T cell subset sorted from them (not recorded which). Receptors originate from a man younger than 35 who had mild COVID-19 (a few samples of this study predate the infection). Cell type and time point are not known.

In this sample, this clonotype turned up a few times. This sequence joins TRBV4-2 and TRBJ2-3; 8 bases fit TRBD2. CDR1 and CDR2 from the germline V gene are LGHNA and YNFKEQ. CDR3 length equals 17 residues. The V gene end was trimmed by 1 base and the J gene end by 5 bases; junction bases not matched to a gene: 11. CDR3 loop: CASSQGNPGGQIDTQYF. The CDR3 nucleotides read TGTGCCAGCAGCCAAGGAAACCCGGGGGGGCAGATAGATACGCAGTATTTT.

With regard to this clonotype: A clone one base away is much larger, so this may be a read error. The CDR3: CSVGGIGGKPQHF. Written as DNA, the CDR3 is TGCAGCGTTGGTGGGATTGGGGGTAAGCCCCAGCATTTT. The rearrangement links TRBV29-1 to TRBJ1-5, with D possibly matching TRBD1 (5 bases). Germline loops: CDR1 SQVTM, CDR2 ANQGSEA. The CDR3 has 13 residues. Trimming removed 4 bases at V and 8 bases at J, with 15 bases between.

This chain uses TRBV4-1 with TRBJ1-1, with TRBD1 identical over 7 bases. Germline CDR1 MGHRA, CDR2 YSYEKL. CDR3 size: 17 residues. Unmatched junction bases numbered 12, after V lost 1 base and J lost 4 bases. In nucleotides, the CDR3 is TGCGCCAGCAGCCAAGTAGCACTTCAGGGGGGAGGCACTGAAGCTTTCTTT. Protein: CASSQVALQGGGTEAFF.

The V call is TRBV20-1, the J call TRBJ2-3, with D possibly matching TRBD2 (5 bases). CDR1 is DFQATT, CDR2 SNEGSKA, per germline (reference sequence). V lost 6 bases, J lost 6 bases, and 16 bases lay in between. The CDR3 extends over 13 amino acids. The CDR3 DNA reads as TGCAGTGCCACTCCGGGGTGCCAGGATACGCAGTATTTT. It is translated as CSATPGCQDTQYF.

DNA of the CDR3: TGTGCCAGCCCCCACCACCCAGCGGGGGTAAAGACCCAGTACTTC. Translating it yields CASPHHPAGVKTQYF. The V call is TRBV5-8, the J call TRBJ2-5; 8 nucleotides line up with TRBD2. The J segment lost 6 bases and the V segment lost 7 bases, leaving 14 bases of the junction unmatched. The CDR3 has 15 amino acids. Germline assignment: CDR1 SGHTS and CDR2 YDEGEE.

In its sample, this clonotype was seen many times. The chain employs TRBV6-2 or TRBV6-3 and TRBJ2-7; D is unresolved. Trimming shortened V by 6 bases and J by 0 bases, and 3 bases separated the two germline ends. CDR1 is MNHEY, CDR2 SVGEGT, per germline. The CDR3 covers 11 residues. Here the CDR3 reads CASSHSYEQYF. CDR3 coding DNA: TGTGCCAGCAGCCACTCCTACGAGCAGTACTTC.

This clonotype was recorded a few times. The V call is TRBV12-3 or TRBV12-4, the J call TRBJ2-5; D ambiguous. The length of the CDR3 is 14 residues. V was clipped by 6 bases and J by 5 bases, with 16 bases between them. The CDR3 protein is CASSMGLGLETQYF. The CDR3 DNA reads as TGTGCCAGCAGCATGGGGTTGGGGTTGGAGACCCAGTACTTC.

This clonotype was recorded a few times. The rearrangement uses TRBV4-3 and TRBJ2-1; TRBD2 agrees at 9 bases. CDR3 length equals 17 residues. Germline assignment: CDR1 LGHNA and CDR2 YSLEER. With V trimmed by 0 bases and J by 4 bases, 7 bases remained unmatched. DNA for the CDR3: TGCGCCAGCAGCCAAGATGGGCCAGCGGGGGGTTACAATGAGCAGTTCTTC. Translated: CASSQDGPAGGYNEQFF.